These 24 T cell receptor beta chains share one sample of origin, sequenced in a study of blood T cell repertoires in COVID-19. Clones were sequenced by immunoSEQ multiplex PCR, and TCRdb holds only the in-frame ones, with some missing. The sample includes about 82,000 clones, 83% of them seen just once. Sequencing input: peripheral blood. Every receptor here comes from a woman aged 60-75 years with acute or convalescent COVID-19.

The chain couples TRBV27 to TRBJ1-2; no definite D call. Trimming shortened V by 0 bases and J by 0 bases, and 14 bases separated the two germline ends. This CDR3 is 17 amino acids long. The germline V gene encodes CDR1 MNHEY and CDR2 SMNVEV (reference sequence). The CDR3 bases are TGTGCCAGCAGTTTATCGTGGGCAGCCGATCCTAACTATGGCTACACCTTC. It is translated as CASSLSWAADPNYGYTF.

The J gene is TRBJ2-3, the V gene TRBV6-1; 16 bases map to TRBD2. V gave up 4 bases and J gave up 4 bases; unmatched junction bases: 2. The CDR3 has 16 amino acids. Per the germline V gene, CDR1 is MNHNS and CDR2 is SASEGT. This CDR3 reads CASSGGTSGGADTQYF. In DNA, the CDR3 is TGTGCCAGCAGTGGCGGGACTAGCGGGGGGGCAGATACGCAGTATTTT.

Written as DNA, the CDR3 is TGTGCCTGGAGTACCGGGATCCTGGAAGGGTCCCAGCATTTT. It is translated as CAWSTGILEGSQHF. V usage is TRBV30 and J usage is TRBJ1-5; D not resolved. The CDR3 covers 14 residues. Trimming shortened V by 2 bases and J by 11 bases, and 19 bases separated the two germline ends. Germline assignment: CDR1 GTSNPN and CDR2 SVGIG (reference sequence).

The chain combines TRBV19 with TRBJ1-2; 7 nucleotides agree with TRBD1. Losses at the gene ends were 3 bases for V and 1 base for J; bases not matched to a gene: 8. From germline, CDR1 is LNHDA and CDR2 SQIVND (reference sequence). CDR3 length equals 16 residues. The CDR3 is CASSMRTGLLNYGYTF. CDR3 nucleotides: TGTGCCAGTAGTATGAGGACAGGCTTGCTTAACTATGGCTACACCTTC.

CDR3 loop: CASSYRGLASHEQYF. The CDR3 DNA is TGTGCCAGCAGTTACCGTGGGCTAGCGTCTCACGAGCAGTACTTC. The chain recombines TRBV6-5 with TRBJ2-7; D is perhaps TRBD2 (6 bases). Germline CDR1 reads MNHEY; CDR2 reads SVGAGI. The CDR3 extends over 15 amino acids. V lost 2 bases and J lost 5, with 16 bases in between.

The chain combines TRBV28 with TRBJ2-1; TRBD2 matches 11 bases. With V trimmed by 5 bases and J by 7 bases, 10 bases remained unmatched. Germline CDR1 is MDHEN and CDR2 is SYDVKM. The CDR3 sequence is 16 residues long. CDR3 in DNA: TGTGCCAGCAGTCCCCAAACTAGCGGGAGTAGGAATGAGCAGTTCTTC. Translated: CASSPQTSGSRNEQFF.

The V and J genes are TRBV5-8 and TRBJ1-5, with D hard to call. Trimming pared 3 bases from V and 0 bases from J, leaving 10 bases between. Germline V gene sequence: CDR1 SGHTS, CDR2 YDEGEE. The CDR3 covers 15 residues. The CDR3: CASSSYSDSNQPQHF. In DNA form, the CDR3 reads TGTGCCAGCAGCTCGTACTCCGATAGCAATCAGCCCCAGCATTTT.

The J gene is TRBJ1-6, the V gene TRBV3-1 (or the pseudogene TRBV3-2); D remains ambiguous. The CDR3 length is 13 residues. V lost 5 bases to trimming and J lost 13 bases, with 15 bases between them. CDR1 LGHDT and CDR2 YNNKEL come from the germline V gene (reference sequence). The CDR3 is CASSAGGELPLHF. CDR3 bases: TGTGCCAGCAGCGCTGGTGGGGAGCTGCCCCTCCACTTT.

The chain links TRBV6-5 to TRBJ2-7, with D perhaps matching TRBD2 (6 bases). Deletions cut 0 bases from V and 12 bases from J, with 9 bases between. The CDR3 extends over 11 amino acids. Germline values: CDR1 MNHEY, CDR2 SVGAGI. CDR3 sequence: CASSYSGTRYF. The CDR3 DNA follows: TGTGCCAGCAGTTACTCAGGGACTCGGTACTTC.

The chain recombines TRBV6-5 with TRBJ1-5; no clear D gene. Germline CDR1 MNHEY, CDR2 SVGAGI. V shed 0 bases and J shed 0 bases, with 9 bases lying between them. The CDR3 runs to 16 residues. The CDR3 here is CASSYSGVGSNQPQHF. The CDR3 nucleotides are TGTGCCAGCAGTTACTCCGGGGTAGGTAGCAATCAGCCCCAGCATTTT.

The chain combines TRBV30 with TRBJ1-2, with D tentatively TRBD1 (5 bases). The CDR3 length is 12 residues. With 5 bases removed from V and 7 bases from J, the gap between germline ends came to 14 bases. Germline-derived CDR1 and CDR2 are GTSNPN and SVGIG (reference sequence). CDR3 nucleotide sequence: TGTGCCTGGGGTCGTGGGGGAGGTGGCTACACCTTC. Protein sequence: CAWGRGGGGYTF.

The J gene is TRBJ2-7, the V gene TRBV19; D is perhaps TRBD2 (5 bases). Germline V gives CDR1 LNHDA, CDR2 SQIVND (reference sequence). The CDR3 runs to 13 residues. Trimming stripped 5 bases from V and 2 bases from J, with 10 bases between. The CDR3 DNA reads TGTGCCAGTAGTGGAGGACCACCCTACGAGCAGTACTTC. Translated, it gives CASSGGPPYEQYF.

The CDR3 DNA sequence: TGCGCCAGCAGTCCCTTGACGGGAGACACAGATACGCAGTATTTT. Translation gives CASSPLTGDTDTQYF. This sequence joins TRBV5-1 and TRBJ2-3; D perhaps matches TRBD2 (6 bases). Per the germline V gene, CDR1 is SGHRS and CDR2 is YFSETQ. Trimming cost V 5 bases and J 2 bases, with 15 bases left between them. The CDR3 is made up of 15 amino acids.

The rearrangement joins TRBV7-2 to TRBJ1-1; D uncertain. Trimming left V 4 bases short and J 1 base short, with 10 bases between. Per the germline V gene, CDR1 is SGHTA and CDR2 is FQGNSA. The CDR3 has 14 residues. In nucleotides, the CDR3 is TGTGCCAGCAGCTCCTCCCCCGGGAACACTGAAGCTTTCTTT. Translated, it gives CASSSSPGNTEAFF.

This chain uses TRBV12-3 or TRBV12-4 with TRBJ2-3, with D tentatively TRBD2 (6 bases). Deletions cut 7 bases from V and 1 base from J, with 9 bases between. The CDR3 contains 13 residues. This CDR3 is CASTPGGTDTQYF. In nucleotides, the CDR3 is TGTGCCAGCACCCCGGGGGGCACAGATACGCAGTATTTT.

The gene calls are TRBV7-3 and TRBJ2-5; D call uncertain. Trimming cost V 4 bases and J 4 bases, with 13 bases left between them. Germline V lookup: CDR1 SGHTA, CDR2 FQGTGA. CDR3 size: 14 residues. The CDR3 loop is CASSSSNQRETQYF. CDR3 nucleotides: TGTGCCAGCAGCTCCTCCAACCAGCGAGAGACCCAGTACTTC.

The rearrangement links TRBV30 to TRBJ1-5, with D maybe TRBD1 (5 bases). CDR3 length: 14 residues. The V and J ends lost 1 base and 1 base respectively, with 8 bases between them. The germline V gene has CDR1 GTSNPN and CDR2 SVGIG (reference sequence). CDR3 DNA sequence: TGTGCCTGGAGTGAAGGGGTGAGCAATCAGCCCCAGCATTTT. Protein sequence: CAWSEGVSNQPQHF.

The rearrangement links TRBV9 to TRBJ2-5; D call uncertain. V was clipped by 1 base and J by 4 bases, with 8 bases between them. Germline CDR1 SGDLS, CDR2 YYNGEE. The CDR3 is made up of 13 amino acids. The CDR3 reads CASSVQRGETQYF. The CDR3 nucleotides read TGTGCCAGCAGCGTACAGCGAGGAGAGACCCAGTACTTC.

V is TRBV3-1 (or the pseudogene TRBV3-2) and J is TRBJ1-1; D remains unclear. The germline V gene has CDR1 LGHDT and CDR2 YNNKEL (reference sequence). V lost 1 base and J lost 6, with 15 bases in between. The CDR3 is 15 residues long. CDR3 nucleotides: TGTGCCAGCAGCCAAGCTCGCGGGAGTCCTTCTGAAGCTTTCTTT. It translates to CASSQARGSPSEAFF.

The chain joins TRBV3-1 (or the pseudogene TRBV3-2) to TRBJ1-1; D might be TRBD1 (5 bases). The length of the CDR3 is 13 residues. Trimming cost V 4 bases and J 4 bases, with 10 bases left between them. CDR1 is LGHDT and CDR2 is YNNKEL in the germline V gene (reference sequence). CDR3 nucleotide sequence: TGTGCCAGCAGCCTAACAAGGGGCACTGAAGCTTTCTTT. Translated, it gives CASSLTRGTEAFF.

The chain uses TRBV4-3 and TRBJ1-5, with TRBD1 matching 8 bases. CDR3 length: 14 residues. Germline CDR1 LGHNA, CDR2 YSLEER. V lost 4 bases, J lost 5 bases, and 4 bases stayed unmatched. CDR3 residues: CASSLGQVHQPQHF. The CDR3, as DNA: TGCGCCAGCAGCCTGGGACAGGTTCATCAGCCCCAGCATTTT.

V gene TRBV30 combines with J gene TRBJ2-1; TRBD2 matches 8 bases. The J segment lost 0 bases and the V segment lost 1 base, leaving 8 bases of the junction unmatched. This CDR3 region has 17 residues. Germline CDR1 reads GTSNPN; CDR2 reads SVGIG (reference sequence). CDR3 nucleotide sequence: TGTGCCTGGAGTGGGAGGGGACGGGGGGGCTCCTACAATGAGCAGTTCTTC. Translated: CAWSGRGRGGSYNEQFF.

This clone was observed a single time. The chain has TRBV27 and TRBJ1-2; D ambiguous. Trimming stripped 0 bases from V and 4 bases from J, with 9 bases between. In germline, CDR1 is MNHEY, CDR2 SMNVEV (reference sequence). This CDR3 has 14 amino acids. The CDR3 reads CASSLSAGFYGYTF. The CDR3 DNA sequence: TGTGCCAGCAGTTTATCTGCAGGATTCTATGGCTACACCTTC.

The chain employs TRBV5-1 and TRBJ1-2, with D maybe TRBD1 (5 bases). This CDR3 is built from 12 residues. V dropped 1 base and J dropped 8 bases, with 9 bases sitting between them. From germline, CDR1 is SGHRS and CDR2 YFSETQ. The CDR3 is CASSLTGQGYTF. As DNA, the CDR3 is TGCGCCAGCAGCTTGACAGGTCAAGGCTACACCTTC.